These 8 T cell receptor beta chains were sequenced from one sample in a study of blood T cell repertoires in COVID-19. Sequenced by immunoSEQ multiplex PCR; TCRdb stores in-frame clones only, minus some. The sample includes 230,000 or so clones, roughly 84% seen only once; the top ten take about 6.2%. The material sequenced was PBMCs or T cells enriched from blood (not recorded which). The receptors shown here come from a woman aged 45-60 years who had been exposed to COVID-19.

This clone has a single count. This chain connects TRBV3-1 (or the pseudogene TRBV3-2) to TRBJ1-1, with 9 bases that match TRBD1. The CDR3 contains 16 residues. The germline V gene has CDR1 LGHDT and CDR2 YNNKEL (reference sequence). The junction had 8 bases not matched to a gene; V was cut back by 1 base and J by 5 bases. CDR3 loop: CASSQAGQGRITEAFF. The CDR3 DNA is TGTGCCAGCAGCCAAGCGGGACAGGGAAGGATAACTGAAGCTTTCTTT.

The chain is built from TRBV30 and TRBJ2-1, with D perhaps matching TRBD2 (6 bases). The V and J ends lost 4 bases and 7 bases respectively, with 17 bases between them. The CDR3 consists of 14 residues. Per germline, CDR1 GTSNPN and CDR2 SVGIG (reference sequence). DNA for the CDR3: TGTGCCTGGACGGGAGTACCCGTTTGGAATGAGCAGTTCTTC. Translating gives CAWTGVPVWNEQFF. Together with reference TRBV30 and TRBJ2-1, the CDR3 gives the full variable domain: SQTIHQWPATLVQPVGSPLSLECTVEGTSNPNLYWYRQAAGRGLQLLFYSVGIGQISSEVPQNLSASRPQDRQFILSSKKLLLSDSGFYLCAWTGVPVWNEQFFGPGTRLTVL.

The chain joins TRBV11-2 to TRBJ1-1, with D perhaps matching TRBD1 (5 bases). The CDR3 has 16 amino acids. Germline V gene lookup returns CDR1 SGHAT and CDR2 FQNNGV. V gave up 1 base and J gave up 0 bases, with 12 bases separating them. The CDR3 DNA follows: TGTGCCAGCAGCTTAGGGACATCCCCTATGAACACTGAAGCTTTCTTT. Amino acids: CASSLGTSPMNTEAFF.

This clone was seen only a few times. Within the sample, other DNA sequences also encode this same CDR3. The V call is TRBV7-3, the J call TRBJ1-3, with 7 bases fitting TRBD1. The CDR3 length is 13 residues. Germline-derived CDR1 and CDR2 are SGHTA and FQGTGA. V dropped 5 bases and J dropped 7; count of bases not matched to a gene: 5. The chain's CDR3 is CASSQSGGNTIYF. In nucleotides, the CDR3 is TGTGCCAGCAGCCAGTCAGGGGGGAACACCATATATTTT.

DNA of the CDR3: TGTGCCAGCTCACCCTCGACAGGAACCCCTTTGGGCACTGAAGCTTTCTTT. Its protein is CASSPSTGTPLGTEAFF. This chain joins TRBV18 and TRBJ1-1; tentative D call: TRBD1 (6 bases). The CDR3 is 17 amino acids. Germline CDR1 and CDR2: KGHSH and LQKENI. Trimming cost V 3 bases and J 4 bases, with 21 bases left between them.

With regard to this clone: At one of its ends the junction is not consistent with the germline gene, which may arise from a read error. The CDR3 DNA follows: TGTGCCAGCGGGACGGGGGGGCCGAAGACCGGGGAGCTGTTTTTT. Residues: CASGTGGPKTGELFF. This rearrangement joins TRBV2 to TRBJ2-2, with TRBD2 identical over 8 bases. Germline V gene lookup returns CDR1 SNHLY and CDR2 FYNNEI. CDR3 length: 15 amino acids.

The count of this clone is one. The rearrangement links TRBV30 to TRBJ2-1; 8 nucleotides align to TRBD2. The germline CDR1 and CDR2 sequences are GTSNPN and SVGIG (reference sequence). This CDR3 contains 13 residues. The ends lost 4 bases at V and 6 bases at J; junction bases unmatched: 5. DNA for the CDR3: TGTGCCTGGATGCCGGGGGGGCCCAATGAGCAGTTCTTC. Amino acid sequence: CAWMPGGPNEQFF.

The rearrangement links TRBV7-6 to TRBJ1-3, with 9 bases identical to TRBD1. J gave up 4 bases and V 5 bases, and 27 bases lay outside the gene matches. From germline, CDR1 is SGHVS and CDR2 FNYEAQ. CDR3 length equals 22 residues. This CDR3 reads CASSLGPGSVEKGQGTGNTIYF. The CDR3 coding sequence is TGTGCCAGCAGCCTTGGGCCCGGCAGTGTAGAGAAGGGACAGGGTACGGGAAACACCATATATTTT. The full variable domain, in which reference TRBV7-6 and TRBJ1-3 provide the parts outside the CDR3, is GAGVSQSPRYKVTKRGQDVALRCDPISGHVSLYWYRQALGQGPEFLTYFNYEAQQDKSGLPNDRFSAERPEGSISTLTIQRTEQRDSAMYRCASSLGPGSVEKGQGTGNTIYFGEGSWLTVV.